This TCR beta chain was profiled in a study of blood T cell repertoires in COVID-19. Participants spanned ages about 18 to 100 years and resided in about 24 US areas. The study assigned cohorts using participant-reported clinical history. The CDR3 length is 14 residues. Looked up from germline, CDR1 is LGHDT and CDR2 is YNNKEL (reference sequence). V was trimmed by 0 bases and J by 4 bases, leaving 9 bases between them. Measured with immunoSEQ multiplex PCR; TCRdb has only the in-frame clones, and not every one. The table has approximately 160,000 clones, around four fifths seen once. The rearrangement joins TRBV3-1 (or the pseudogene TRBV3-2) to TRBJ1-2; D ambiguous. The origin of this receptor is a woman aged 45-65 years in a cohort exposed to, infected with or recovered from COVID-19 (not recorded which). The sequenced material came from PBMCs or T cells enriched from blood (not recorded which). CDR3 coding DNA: TGTGCCAGCAGCCAAGAGGTTCAGATCTATGGCTACACCTTC. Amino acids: CASSQEVQIYGYTF.